The text below deals with one T cell receptor beta chain. The antigen is undetermined. Germline CDR1 is SNHLY and CDR2 is FYNNEI. Trimming removed 8 bases at V and 6 bases at J, with 8 bases between. This CDR3 spans 10 amino acids. Cells designated naive CD8 were CD45RO-negative and were positively selected for CCR7, with terminally differentiated effector memory CD45RA+ cells excluded. This sample was taken from a study of shared clonotypes between healthy human individuals. Background on the study: CD4 naive and CD4 memory each took three plates per donor, while CD8 naive took two and CD8 memory one.

Genomic DNA per cell subset filled all wells of several immunoSEQ plates. Sequenced by immunoSEQ multiplex PCR; TCRdb stores in-frame clones only, minus some. The top ten clones hold under 30% of a sample with hundreds of thousands of clones, 90% to 95% of them seen once. Study outcomes and limitations: Owing to a small donor count, the genetic and exposure-history diversity represented was limited.

This TCR was recovered from a man aged 25 to 40 in good health. The chain is built from TRBV2 and TRBJ2-7; tentative D call: TRBD2 (6 bases). The specimen was naive CD8+ T cells sorted from blood. Here the CDR3 DNA reads TGTGCCAGCCTGCGGGGCGAGCAGTACTTC. Its translation: CASLRGEQYF.